The rows below give T cell receptor beta chains drawn from one sample of a study of T cells after yellow fever vaccination. TCRdb reanalysed the 5' RACE reads using MiXCR and keeps one entry per CDR3 protein. This sample has approximately 510,000 distinct CDR3 sequences, with about a fifth found just once. The material sequenced was PBMCs, taken roughly 23 days after the first yellow fever vaccination. Receptors were obtained from a man between 18 and 29 years old who received the YFV17D yellow fever vaccine. Each CDR3 is given with its conserved first and last residue. The D gene is left open where the match is weak. Clone size is stated in some rows and not others, as once, few, many or a class when expanded.

>.|TRBV6-5|TRBJ2-7|.
TGTGCCAGCAGTGGCAGGGCCTACGAGCAGTACTTC
CASSGRAYEQYF
>TRBD1|TRBV12-3/TRBV12-4|TRBJ1-1|few
TGTGCCAGCAGTGACCAACAGGGGGCTTTAGACACTGAAGCTTTCTTT
CASSDQQGALDTEAFF
>TRBD2|TRBV9|TRBJ2-1|.
TGTGCCAGCAGCGTTCGCGGGGGGGCAATGTACAATGAGCAGTTCTTC
CASSVRGGAMYNEQFF
>TRBD2|TRBV4-1|TRBJ2-1|.
TGCGCCAGCAGCCAAGAGACCAGCGGGGGGGCGAATGAGCAGTTCTTC
CASSQETSGGANEQFF
>.|TRBV5-6|TRBJ2-3|few
TGTGCCAGCAGCTTCCTGCGGGCCCAATTTACAGATACGCAGTATTTT
CASSFLRAQFTDTQYF
>.|TRBV4-2|TRBJ2-1|few
TGTGCCAGCAGGGCGGCGAGCCGGTGGGAGCAGTTCTTC
CASRAASRWEQFF
>.|TRBV20-1|TRBJ1-6|.
TGCAGTGCTGGACGGACGGACAGTGAGTCACCCCTCCACTTT
CSAGRTDSESPLHF
>.|TRBV5-1|TRBJ2-6|many
TGCGCCAGCAGCCCTGAAGGGAGGAGTGGAGCCAACGTCCTGACTTTC
CASSPEGRSGANVLTF
>TRBD1|TRBV10-2|TRBJ1-2|.
TGCGCCAGCACTGTGACAGGGGGCTCTAACTATGGCTACACCTTC
CASTVTGGSNYGYTF
>TRBD2|TRBV20-1|TRBJ2-1|.
TGCAGTGCTAGGGGAAAGCGGGGGAGGTCCTACAATGAGCAGTTCTTC
CSARGKRGRSYNEQFF
>TRBD2|TRBV18|TRBJ2-7|.
TGTGCCAGCTCACCGGTCCAACTAGCGGGAGGCGGCGAGCAGTACTTC
CASSPVQLAGGGEQYF
>.|TRBV7-6|TRBJ1-5|.
TGTGCCAGCAGCTTAGTTGCAGGACGTAGCAATCAGCCCCAGCATTTT
CASSLVAGRSNQPQHF
>TRBD1|TRBV12-3/TRBV12-4|TRBJ1-6|few
TGTGCCAGCAGCTCGGGACAGCTAAGCTCCTATAATTCACCCCTCCACTTT
CASSSGQLSSYNSPLHF
>TRBD1|TRBV9|TRBJ2-6|.
TGTGCCAGCAGCGGACAGGGGTCAAAAACCTACTCTGGGGCCAACGTCCTGACTTTC
CASSGQGSKTYSGANVLTF
>.|TRBV4-3|TRBJ2-5|many
TGCGCCAGCAGCCTCAATCCGGAGCTCTCCGGGGAGACCCAGTACTTC
CASSLNPELSGETQYF
>TRBD2|TRBV28|TRBJ2-1|few
TGTGCCAGCAGCTCTGGAAGCGGGGGGTACAATGAGCAGTTCTTC
CASSSGSGGYNEQFF
>TRBD1|TRBV28|TRBJ2-5|.
TGTGCCAGCAGTTTATACAGGGGTGAGACCCAGTACTTC
CASSLYRGETQYF
>.|TRBV20-1|TRBJ2-5|.
TGCAGTGCTAGAGATATCCCGTACCAAGAGACCCAGTACTTC
CSARDIPYQETQYF
>.|TRBV19|TRBJ2-1|.
TGTGCCAGTAGTAAAGGACGGAGCTCCTACAATGAGCAGTTCTTC
CASSKGRSSYNEQFF
>.|TRBV5-1|TRBJ1-1|.
TGCGCCAGCAGCGCAACACAGGGCGGGAACACTGAAGCTTTCTTT
CASSATQGGNTEAFF
>.|TRBV7-9|TRBJ1-1|.
TGTGCCAGCAGCTTAGTTCAGTCAGAAGCTTTCTTT
CASSLVQSEAFF
>.|TRBV20-1|TRBJ1-4|.
TGCAGTGCTGGGGCCCGGGAAAAACTGTTTTTT
CSAGAREKLFF
>.|TRBV5-1|TRBJ2-2|.
TGCGCCAGCCACCATTTCCCGGTGTCCGGCACCGGGGAGCTGTTTTTT
CASHHFPVSGTGELFF
>.|TRBV12-3/TRBV12-4|TRBJ2-6|few
TGTGCCAGCAGCCAGAGGGAGTCTGGGGCCAACGTCCTGACTTTC
CASSQRESGANVLTF
>TRBD2|TRBV5-1|TRBJ2-1|.
TGCGCCAGCAGGGGCGGGGGGAATGAGCAGTTCTTC
CASRGGGNEQFF
>.|TRBV5-1|TRBJ2-7|.
TGCGCCAGCAGCTTGGGTACGGAACAGCGAGAGCAGTACTTC
CASSLGTEQREQYF
>.|TRBV6-5|TRBJ2-1|few
TGTGCCAGCAGTTACTCCCCTAGGAATGAGCAGTTCTTC
CASSYSPRNEQFF
>TRBD2|TRBV3-1|TRBJ2-2|.
TGTGCCAGCAGCCCTTTTGGGACTAGCACCGGGGAGCTGTTTTTT
CASSPFGTSTGELFF
>TRBD2|TRBV6-5|TRBJ2-2|.
TGTGCCAGCAGTTACCGAAGCGGGGCCACCGGGGAGCTGTTTTTT
CASSYRSGATGELFF
>TRBD1|TRBV25-1|TRBJ1-4|few
TGTGCCAGCAGTGCGGACAGGGGAGATGAAAAACTGTTTTTT
CASSADRGDEKLFF
>TRBD1|TRBV12-3/TRBV12-4|TRBJ2-1|.
TGTGCCAGCAAGAGGACAGGGGGCTCCTACAATGAGCAGTTCTTC
CASKRTGGSYNEQFF
>.|TRBV9|TRBJ2-5|.
TGTGCCAGCAGTGGGCCGGGGAAGACCCAGTACTTC
CASSGPGKTQYF
>TRBD2|TRBV20-1|TRBJ2-5|few
TGCAGTGCTAGAGAGACTAGCGGGGTGGAGACCCAGTACTTC
CSARETSGVETQYF
>.|TRBV6-1|TRBJ2-7|few
TGTGCCAGCAGTGGCCAGCGGAGCTCCTACGAGCAGTACTTC
CASSGQRSSYEQYF
>.|TRBV11-1|TRBJ2-1|.
TGTGCCAGCAGCTTAGAAGGCAGGAGAAAGTTCTTC
CASSLEGRRKFF
>TRBD2|TRBV7-9|TRBJ2-1|few
TGTGCCAGCAGCCGGACTAGCGGGGGGGGAGATGAGCAGTTCTTC
CASSRTSGGGDEQFF
>TRBD1|TRBV4-1|TRBJ1-1|few
TGCGCCAGCAGCCAAGAACAGGGGGCTATCACTGAAGCTTTCTTT
CASSQEQGAITEAFF
>.|TRBV7-2|TRBJ2-3|few
TGTGCCAGCAGCTTGAGGGGGCGGGGGGTCACAGATACGCAGTATTTT
CASSLRGRGVTDTQYF
>.|TRBV6-2/TRBV6-3|TRBJ2-7|few
TGTGCCAGCAGTTACTTACAGACCTACGAGCAGTACTTC
CASSYLQTYEQYF
>.|TRBV7-9|TRBJ1-2|few
TGTGCCAGCAGCTTATATATAGGACCCCCTGGCTACACCTTC
CASSLYIGPPGYTF
>.|TRBV14|TRBJ2-2|few
TGTGCCAGCAGCCGCGAGGACACCGGGGAGCTGTTTTTT
CASSREDTGELFF
>.|TRBV2|TRBJ2-7|.
TGTGCCAGCAGGGGCTCACGTACCTACGAGCAGTACTTC
CASRGSRTYEQYF
>TRBD2|TRBV4-3|TRBJ2-3|once
TGCGCCAGCAGCCAAGAAACTAGCGGGGGGCCAGATACGCAGTATTTT
CASSQETSGGPDTQYF